This TCR beta chain was sequenced for a study of OX40 agonist ivuxolimab in advanced cancers. Here immunoSEQ multiplex PCR was the method, and the copy in TCRdb shows in-frame clones only, minus some. Of fewer than 35,000 clones detected, roughly 86% appear once; the ten largest clones hold roughly 50%. The germline CDR1 and CDR2 sequences are SGDLS and YYNGEE. The CDR3 is made up of 13 amino acids. V lost 3 bases and J lost 8, with 11 bases in between. Sequencing was performed on CD4+ or CD8+ T cells sorted from blood, taken in a trial of the OX40 agonist ivuxolimab. V usage is TRBV9 and J usage is TRBJ2-2; TRBD1 is a possible D gene (6 bases). The clonotype comes from an adult with an advanced solid tumor such as melanoma, head and neck, liver or kidney cancer. In nucleotides, the CDR3 is TGTGCCAGCAGCGCTAACACAGGGGGGGAGCTGTTTTTT. This codes for CASSANTGGELFF.